This entry is about one T cell receptor (beta chain). Which antigen it targets is not known. Qualities for individual bases were not recorded, and no much larger clone is one base off. These data come from a study of graft-versus-host responses after intestinal transplantation (dated by TCRdb to about 2021). About the study as a whole: The transplants that recipients received were multivisceral, liver-intestinal, or isolated intestinal. Alloreactive clones were identified by sequencing pre-transplant mixed lymphocyte reaction products and comparing them with unstimulated pre-transplant donor and recipient T cells. Bulk TCR-beta CDR3 sequencing was used to track graft-versus-host and host-versus-graft alloreactive T cell clones in the graft, circulation and bone marrow after intestinal transplantation. All recipients received anti-thymocyte globulin induction followed by maintenance tacrolimus and steroids for approximately 3 years. A peak of at least 4% donor T cells among recipient peripheral blood mononuclear cells was the definition used for donor T cell macrochimerism. Rather than being sequenced by the commercial service, samples from a few later patients were sequenced in-house on an Illumina MiSeq and processed with MiXCR. A cohort of about 26 intestinal transplant recipients, including one retransplant, was enrolled, and 3 patients lacking pretransplant specimens were excluded. Broader findings and caveats from the paper: Patients with donor T cell macrochimerism had high GvH to HvG T cell clonal ratios in their allografts. Early after transplant, peak levels of circulating GvH clones were associated with declines in HvG clones. GvH clones were detected in recipient bone marrow, and some appeared earlier in ileal mucosa or blood, consistent with an intestinal mucosal origin. Conclusions were limited by the relatively low number and heterogeneity of intestinal transplant patients.

The CDR3 sequence holds 14 residues, the cysteine and phenylalanine included. This entry keeps only the CDR3 DNA: 42 bases, framed from base 1. The germline V gene specifies MNHNS as CDR1 and SASEGT as CDR2. Unmatched junction bases come to 1, with V trimmed by 3 bases and J by 3 bases. Receptor libraries were prepared by the immunoSEQ multiplex PCR assay. In most patients, genomic DNA was isolated using the Qiagen DNeasy Blood and Tissue Kit and sent frozen to Adaptive Biotechnologies for TCR sequencing. For most patients, high-throughput TCR-beta CDR3 sequencing of genomic DNA was performed by Adaptive Biotechnologies. On the study's bioinformatics: TCR sequencing data were retrieved from Adaptive's ImmunoSEQ software for more than 15 patients, whereas three other patients were processed with MiXCR and VDJtools. To correct CD4 versus CD8 sorting errors, any sequence found in both subsets at a frequency ratio below 5:1 was removed. CDR3 nucleotide sequences shared between donor and recipient were removed because their origin could not be assigned. At least 2-fold expansion over unstimulated cells and a minimum CFSE-low frequency of 0.002% (template counts) or 0.001% (read counts) were required for clones to be classified as alloreactive. Clones detected in sequenced pre-transplant spleen, lymph node, or MLR CFSE-low populations of the donor or recipient were defined as mappable. The cumulative frequency of alloreactive clones was calculated as a percentage of all sequences, weighted by copy number. TCRdb's version of the immuneACCESS table is confined to in-frame rearrangements and falls short of the full clone set. An unresolved V gene accounts for under half of the shortfall where checked; the remainder is of unknown origin. V and J calls and clone size are those listed in that table; D and trimming were worked out from the DNA. The sample table shows tens of thousands of clones, and around 86% are seen once. The top ten clonotypes cover around 8% of the sample.

Per the publication, the time point label means: cells obtained before transplantation from donor or recipient. CD3+CD4+ and CD3+CD8+ populations were FACS-sorted from unstimulated pre-transplant donor and recipient cells taken from spleen or lymph nodes. The chain joins TRBV6-1 to TRBJ2-2; 7 middle bases align to TRBD2. The source of this sequence is a human donor who was the organ donor for an intestinal transplant. The material sequenced was unstimulated CD8+ T cells sorted from spleen or lymph node cells, taken before transplant. The nucleotide sequence is TGTGCCAGCAGTGAGGGGGGGGACACCGGGGAGCTGTTTTTT. Translated, this is CASSEGGDTGELFF.